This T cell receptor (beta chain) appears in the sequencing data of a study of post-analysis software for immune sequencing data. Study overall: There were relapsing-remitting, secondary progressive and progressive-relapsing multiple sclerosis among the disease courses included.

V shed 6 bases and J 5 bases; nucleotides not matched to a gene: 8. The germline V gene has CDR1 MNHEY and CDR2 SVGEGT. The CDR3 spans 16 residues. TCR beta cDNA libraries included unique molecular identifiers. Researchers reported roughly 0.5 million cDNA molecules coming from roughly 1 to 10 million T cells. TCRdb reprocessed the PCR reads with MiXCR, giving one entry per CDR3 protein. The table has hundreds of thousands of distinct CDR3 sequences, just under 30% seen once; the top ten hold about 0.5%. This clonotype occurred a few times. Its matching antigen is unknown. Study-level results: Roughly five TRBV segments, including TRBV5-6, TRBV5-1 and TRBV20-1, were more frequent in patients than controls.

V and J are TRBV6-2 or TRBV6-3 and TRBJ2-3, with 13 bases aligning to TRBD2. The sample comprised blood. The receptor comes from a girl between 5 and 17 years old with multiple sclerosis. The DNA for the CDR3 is TGTGCCAGCAGCCCTCGACTAGCGGGAGGCGTAGATACGCAGTATTTT. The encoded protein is CASSPRLAGGVDTQYF.